This TCR beta chain derives from a study of OX40 agonist ivuxolimab in advanced cancers. Concerning this clone itself: The antigen remains undetermined.

Some clones are missing from TCRdb's copy, which holds only in-frame ones; the method was immunoSEQ multiplex PCR. The repertoire has roughly 29,000 clones, more than 75% of them found once; the top ten carry about a fifth. The CDR3 consists of 17 residues. Germline lookup yields CDR1 MDHEN and CDR2 SYDVKM. V lost 6 bases, J lost 6 bases, and 12 bases stayed unmatched. Study results and caveats: There were, on average, more expanded clones in CD8+ T cells than in CD4+.

The sequences come from CD4+ or CD8+ T cells sorted from blood, collected in a trial of the OX40 agonist ivuxolimab. This receptor was taken from an adult with an advanced solid tumor such as melanoma, head and neck, liver or kidney cancer. The rearrangement joins TRBV28 to TRBJ1-5; 12 bases are shared with TRBD1. For the CDR3, the DNA is TGTGCCAGCAGCTTCGTGCCGGGACAGGGGGCAAGTCAGCCCCAGCATTTT. Amino acids: CASSFVPGQGASQPQHF.